This TCR beta chain was sequenced during a study of OX40 agonist ivuxolimab in advanced cancers. Background on the study: Dose-escalation patients had hepatocellular carcinoma, melanoma, renal cell or head and neck cancer. A history of anti-PD-1, anti-PD-L1 or anti-CTLA-4 therapy was acceptable, and approximately 40% had some. One hepatocellular carcinoma and two cutaneous melanoma patients partially responded. Findings and limits, study-wide: Still undetermined is the antigen specificity of the expanded peripheral T cells.

In germline, CDR1 is KGHSY, CDR2 FQNENV. The CDR3 has 15 residues. Trimming took off 2 bases at V and 5 bases at J, with 10 bases between the two ends. About this clone: Antigen specificity is unknown.

This table comes from immunoSEQ multiplex PCR, and its TCRdb copy is limited to in-frame clones, with some not included. The table has around 53,000 clones, around nine tenths seen once. The rearrangement uses TRBV16 and TRBJ1-6, with a possible D match to TRBD1 (5 bases). Sequences were derived from CD4+ or CD8+ T cells sorted from blood, sampled in a trial of the OX40 agonist ivuxolimab. The origin of this receptor is an adult with an advanced solid tumor such as melanoma, head and neck, liver or kidney cancer. In DNA form, the CDR3 reads TGTGCCAGCAGCCAAACACGGGGGGATAATTCACCCCTCCACTTT. It yields the protein CASSQTRGDNSPLHF.